This T cell receptor (beta chain) was retrieved from a study of T cells after yellow fever vaccination. Study-level information: Fractions of low cell number were prepared using SMART-Seq v4 Ultra Low Input.

The TCR cDNA carried a universal primer site and UMIs from 5'RACE template switching. One entry per CDR3 protein results from TCRdb running MiXCR on the 5' RACE reads. The table lists some 350,000 distinct CDR3 sequences, 8.7% of them singletons. In regard to this clonotype: What it recognizes is unknown.

Study-level results: The study noted that FACS-sorted repertoires could contain abundant clonotypes contaminating from the bulk population. Post-booster repertoires again held most primary-vaccination clones (roughly 96% CD4, around 90% CD8).

The CDR3 totals 18 residues. Germline V CDR1 and CDR2: MNHEY, SVGEGT. The junction had 19 bases not matched to a gene; V was cut back by 4 bases and J by 6 bases. The clonotype was recovered from a man between 18 and 35 years old who received the YFV17D yellow fever vaccine. The sample in question was PBMCs, obtained on the day of the first yellow fever vaccination. The J gene is TRBJ2-3, the V gene TRBV6-2 or TRBV6-3, with TRBD1 identical over 7 bases. CDR3 loop: CASSFLAPAPDRVDTQYF. The CDR3 DNA reads TGTGCCAGCAGTTTCTTGGCCCCGGCGCCTGACAGGGTTGATACGCAGTATTTT.